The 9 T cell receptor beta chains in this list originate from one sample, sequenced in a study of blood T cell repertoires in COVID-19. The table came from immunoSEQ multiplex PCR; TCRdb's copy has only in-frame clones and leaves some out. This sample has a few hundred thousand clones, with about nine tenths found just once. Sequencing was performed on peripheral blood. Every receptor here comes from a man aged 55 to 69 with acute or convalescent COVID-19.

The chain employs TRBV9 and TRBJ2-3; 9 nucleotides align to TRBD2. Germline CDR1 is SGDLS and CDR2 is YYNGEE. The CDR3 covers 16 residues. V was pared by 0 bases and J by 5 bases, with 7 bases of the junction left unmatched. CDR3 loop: CASSVAEAGGVDTQYF. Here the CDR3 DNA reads TGTGCCAGCAGCGTAGCCGAAGCGGGAGGTGTAGATACGCAGTATTTT. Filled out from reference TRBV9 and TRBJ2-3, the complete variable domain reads DSGVTQTPKHLITATGQRVTLRCSPRSGDLSVYWYQQSLDQGLQFLIQYYNGEERAKGNILERFSAQQFPDLHSELNLSSLELGDSALYFCASSVAEAGGVDTQYFGPGTRLTVL.

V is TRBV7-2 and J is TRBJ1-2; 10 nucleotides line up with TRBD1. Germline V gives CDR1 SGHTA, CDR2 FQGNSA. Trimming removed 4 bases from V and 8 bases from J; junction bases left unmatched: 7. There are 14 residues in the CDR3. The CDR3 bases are TGTGCCAGCAGCTCGACAGGGGGCGCGCAGGGCTACACCTTC. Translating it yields CASSSTGGAQGYTF. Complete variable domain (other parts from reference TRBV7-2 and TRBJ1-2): GAGVSQSPSNKVTEKGKDVELRCDPISGHTALYWYRQSLGQGLEFLIYFQGNSAPDKSGLPSDRFSAERTGGSVSTLTIQRTQQEDSAVYLCASSSTGGAQGYTFGSGTRLTVV.

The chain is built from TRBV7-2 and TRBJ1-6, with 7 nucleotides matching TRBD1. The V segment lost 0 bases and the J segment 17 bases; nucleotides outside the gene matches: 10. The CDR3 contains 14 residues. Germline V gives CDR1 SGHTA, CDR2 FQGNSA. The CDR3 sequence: CASSLAGTVRLFHF. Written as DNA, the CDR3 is TGTGCCAGCAGCTTAGCAGGGACAGTACGACTATTCCACTTT.

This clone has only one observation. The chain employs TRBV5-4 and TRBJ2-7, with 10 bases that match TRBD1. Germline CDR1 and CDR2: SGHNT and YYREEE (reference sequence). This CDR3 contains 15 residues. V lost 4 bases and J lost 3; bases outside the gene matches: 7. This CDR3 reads CASSLDRGPLYEQYF. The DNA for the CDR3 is TGTGCCAGCAGCCTTGACAGGGGGCCGCTCTACGAGCAGTACTTC. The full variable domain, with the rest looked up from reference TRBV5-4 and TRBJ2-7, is ETGVTQSPTHLIKTRGQQVTLRCSSQSGHNTVSWYQQALGQGPQFIFQYYREEENGRGNFPPRFSGLQFPNYSSELNVNALELDDSALYLCASSLDRGPLYEQYFGPGTRLTVT.

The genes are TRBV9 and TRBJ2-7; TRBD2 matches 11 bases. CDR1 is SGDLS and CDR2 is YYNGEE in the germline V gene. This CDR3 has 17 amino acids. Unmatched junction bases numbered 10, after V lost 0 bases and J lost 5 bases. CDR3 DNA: TGTGCCAGCAGCGTAGCTGGGGCTAGCGGGAGGTACAACGAGCAGTACTTC. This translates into CASSVAGASGRYNEQYF.

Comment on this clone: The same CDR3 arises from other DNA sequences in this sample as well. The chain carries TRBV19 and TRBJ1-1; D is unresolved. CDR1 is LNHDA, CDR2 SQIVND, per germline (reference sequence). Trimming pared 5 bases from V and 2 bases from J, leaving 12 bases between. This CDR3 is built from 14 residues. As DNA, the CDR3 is TGTGCCAGTAGTTCCCCAGGACTCAACACTGAAGCTTTCTTT. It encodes CASSSPGLNTEAFF.

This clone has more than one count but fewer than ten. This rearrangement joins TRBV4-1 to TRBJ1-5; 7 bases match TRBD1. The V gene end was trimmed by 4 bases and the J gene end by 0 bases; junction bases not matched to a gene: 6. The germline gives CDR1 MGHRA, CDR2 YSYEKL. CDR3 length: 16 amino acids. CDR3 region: CASSLRGQISNQPQHF. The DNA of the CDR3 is TGCGCCAGCAGCCTAAGGGGACAGATTAGCAATCAGCCCCAGCATTTT.

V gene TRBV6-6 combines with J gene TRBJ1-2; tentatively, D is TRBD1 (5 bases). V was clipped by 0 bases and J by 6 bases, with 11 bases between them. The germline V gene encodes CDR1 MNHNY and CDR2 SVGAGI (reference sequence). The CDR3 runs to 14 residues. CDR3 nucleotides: TGTGCCAGCAGTTACTCGGTACGGGGGAATGGCTACACCTTC. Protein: CASSYSVRGNGYTF.

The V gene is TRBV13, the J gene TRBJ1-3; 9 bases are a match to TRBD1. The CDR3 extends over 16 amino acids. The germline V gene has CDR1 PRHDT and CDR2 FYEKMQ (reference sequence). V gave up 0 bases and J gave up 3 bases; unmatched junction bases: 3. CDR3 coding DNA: TGTGCCAGCAGCTTAGGGACAGGGGGACTTGGAAACACCATATATTTT. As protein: CASSLGTGGLGNTIYF.